This T cell receptor beta chain was documented in a study of technical replicates of blood from a handful of donors. This CDR3 has 13 residues. V gave up 0 bases and J gave up 7 bases, with 10 bases separating them. Germline CDR1 is PRHDT and CDR2 is FYEKMQ (reference sequence). This clone was observed once. The table came from immunoSEQ multiplex PCR; TCRdb's copy has only in-frame clones and leaves some out. The data show just over 15,000 clones, with 80% to 85% seen just once and about an eighth held by the top ten. The TCR originated in a human donor in good health. The gene calls are TRBV13 and TRBJ2-7; tentatively, D is TRBD1 (6 bases). The sequenced material came from PBMCs. CDR3 sequence: CASSLGTGREQYF. The CDR3 bases are TGTGCCAGCAGCTTAGGGACAGGTAGAGAGCAGTACTTC.